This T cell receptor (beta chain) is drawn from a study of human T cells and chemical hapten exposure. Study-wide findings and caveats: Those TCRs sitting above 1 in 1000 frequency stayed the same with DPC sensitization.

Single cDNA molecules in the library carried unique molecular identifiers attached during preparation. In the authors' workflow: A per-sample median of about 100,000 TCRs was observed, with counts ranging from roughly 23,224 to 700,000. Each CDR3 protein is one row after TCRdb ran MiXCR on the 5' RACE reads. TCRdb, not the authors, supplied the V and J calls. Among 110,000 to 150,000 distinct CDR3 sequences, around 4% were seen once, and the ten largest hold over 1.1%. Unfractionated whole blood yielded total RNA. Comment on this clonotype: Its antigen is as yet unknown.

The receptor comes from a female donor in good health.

Here the CDR3 DNA reads TGTGCCAGTAACTCGGGCGGGCGCACAGATACGCAGTATTTT. Translating gives CASNSGGRTDTQYF. The rearrangement joins TRBV19 to TRBJ2-3; D perhaps matches TRBD2 (5 bases). Trimming stripped 7 bases from V and 1 base from J, with 12 bases between. This CDR3 is 14 amino acids long. The germline gives CDR1 LNHDA, CDR2 SQIVND (reference sequence).